Reported below is one TCR beta chain. V gave up 7 bases and J gave up 5 bases, with 23 bases separating them. Germline CDR1 and CDR2: LNHDA and SQIVND (reference sequence). CDR3 size: 16 residues. The data belong to a study of T cell changes during pregnancy in multiple sclerosis. Data came from immunoSEQ multiplex PCR; TCRdb stores just in-frame clones and leaves some out. Here the sample spans just under 85,000 clones, 90% to 95% being singletons. This TCR was recovered from a female donor with multiple sclerosis, enrolled in a pregnancy study. The specimen comprised peripheral blood, sampled in the first trimester of pregnancy. The chain is built from TRBV19 and TRBJ1-1, with a weak D call TRBD1 (5 bases). The CDR3 region is CASTPGDQGRGTEAFF. As DNA, the CDR3 is TGTGCCAGTACTCCGGGGGATCAGGGACGGGGTACTGAAGCTTTCTTT.